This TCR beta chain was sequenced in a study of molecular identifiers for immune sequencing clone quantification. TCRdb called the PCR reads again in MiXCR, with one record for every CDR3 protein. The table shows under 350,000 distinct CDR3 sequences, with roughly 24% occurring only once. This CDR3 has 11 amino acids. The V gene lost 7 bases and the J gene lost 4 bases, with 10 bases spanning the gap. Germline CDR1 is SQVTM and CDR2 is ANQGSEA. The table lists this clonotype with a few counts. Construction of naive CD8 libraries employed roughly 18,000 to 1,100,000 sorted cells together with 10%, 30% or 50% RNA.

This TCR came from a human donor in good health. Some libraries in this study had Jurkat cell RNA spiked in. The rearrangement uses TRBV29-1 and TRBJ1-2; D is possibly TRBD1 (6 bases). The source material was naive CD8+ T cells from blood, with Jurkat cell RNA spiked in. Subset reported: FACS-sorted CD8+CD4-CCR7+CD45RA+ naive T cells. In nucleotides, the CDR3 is TGCAGCGCCTGGACAGTCTATGGCTACACCTTC. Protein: CSAWTVYGYTF.